The sequence of this TCR beta chain was determined in a study of blood T cell repertoires in COVID-19. Across the study: Collection of acute and convalescent COVID-19 samples took place in the United States, Italy and Spain. PBMCs, B-cell-depleted T cells, or T cells were the source of the cDNA or gDNA that made up the material.

V lost 2 bases to trimming and J lost 2 bases, with 13 bases between them. The V gene's germline CDR1 is SGHTA and CDR2 FQGNSA. This CDR3 region has 15 residues. Per the original data handling: Estimation of nucleated cell counts was performed using reference gene primer amplification. This table comes from immunoSEQ multiplex PCR, and its TCRdb copy is limited to in-frame clones, with some not included. The V and J calls and the clone size are those of that table, but D and trimming were determined from the DNA. The sample contains about 110,000 clones, around three quarters of which appear only once.

The receptor comes from a human donor in a cohort sampled during active or convalescent COVID-19. Sequenced input: peripheral blood. V and J are TRBV7-2 and TRBJ2-7, with D possibly being TRBD1 (6 bases). The CDR3 bases are TGTGCCAGCAGCTTATATCAGGGGATAACCTACGAGCAGTACTTC. It translates to CASSLYQGITYEQYF.